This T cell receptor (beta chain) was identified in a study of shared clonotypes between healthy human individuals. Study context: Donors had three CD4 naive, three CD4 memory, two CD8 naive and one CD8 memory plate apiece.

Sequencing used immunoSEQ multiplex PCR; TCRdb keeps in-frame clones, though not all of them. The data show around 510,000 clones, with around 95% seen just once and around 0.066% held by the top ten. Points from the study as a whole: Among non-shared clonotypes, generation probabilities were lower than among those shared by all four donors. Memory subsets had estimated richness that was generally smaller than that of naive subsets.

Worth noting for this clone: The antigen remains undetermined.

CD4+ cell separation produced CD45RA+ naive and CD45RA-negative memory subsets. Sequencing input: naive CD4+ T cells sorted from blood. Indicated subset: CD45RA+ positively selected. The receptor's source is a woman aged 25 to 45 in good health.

CDR3 sequence: CASSLVGPVETQYF. Written as DNA, the CDR3 is TGTGCCAGCAGTTTGGTAGGGCCTGTAGAGACCCAGTACTTC. The chain uses TRBV28 and TRBJ2-5; no definite D call. V was pared by 3 bases and J by 4 bases, with 12 bases between. This CDR3 region has 14 residues. The germline CDR1 and CDR2 sequences are MDHEN and SYDVKM.